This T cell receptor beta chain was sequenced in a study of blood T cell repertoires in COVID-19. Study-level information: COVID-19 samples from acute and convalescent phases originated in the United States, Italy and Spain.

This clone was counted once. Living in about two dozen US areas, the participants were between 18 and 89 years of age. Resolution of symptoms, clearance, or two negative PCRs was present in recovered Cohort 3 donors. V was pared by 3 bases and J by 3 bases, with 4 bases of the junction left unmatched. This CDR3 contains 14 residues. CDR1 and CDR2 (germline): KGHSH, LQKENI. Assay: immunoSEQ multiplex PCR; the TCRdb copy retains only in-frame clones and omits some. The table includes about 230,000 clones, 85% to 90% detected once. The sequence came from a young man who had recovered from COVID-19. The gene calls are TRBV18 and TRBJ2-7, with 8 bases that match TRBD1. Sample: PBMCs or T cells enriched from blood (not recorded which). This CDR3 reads CASSPTGDSYEQYF. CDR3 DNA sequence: TGTGCCAGCTCACCGACAGGGGACAGCTACGAGCAGTACTTC.